This T cell receptor (beta chain) is drawn from a study of T cells in Graves' hyperthyroidism and ophthalmopathy. Overall study: Peripheral blood was taken when the disease was first diagnosed, before any treatment began.

Amplification yielded TCR beta CDR3 regions, with RNA transcripts as the source. The HTBI primer set drove a first-round RT-PCR of the TCR CDR3. TCRdb reprocessed the multiplex PCR reads with MiXCR, giving one entry per CDR3 protein. This table holds about 620,000 distinct CDR3 sequences, under 20% found once. Pregnant or lactating patients were excluded, as were those with uncontrolled infection or other autoimmune disease. PBMCs stemmed from about 9.5 ml fresh peripheral blood. The CDR3 length is 15 residues. V lost 7 bases to trimming and J lost 1 base; unmatched junction nucleotides: 5. The chain couples TRBV12-3 or TRBV12-4 to TRBJ2-7, with 12 bases matching TRBD2. The sequenced sample was blood. The TCR originated in a woman aged 25 to 39 with Graves' hyperthyroidism. CDR3: CASTPLAGGSYEQYF. CDR3 coding DNA: TGTGCCAGCACCCCCCTAGCGGGAGGGTCCTACGAGCAGTACTTC.